What follows are 25 T cell receptor beta chains derived from one specimen sequenced in a study of T cells after yellow fever vaccination. TCRdb analysed the 5' RACE reads with MiXCR anew, one entry per CDR3 protein. The sample contains some 300,000 distinct CDR3 sequences, 9.5% to 12% of which appear only once. The sequencing used CD4+ T cells sorted from PBMCs, collected 45 days after the yellow fever booster vaccination. Receptors originate from a man between 18 and 29 years old who received the YFV17D yellow fever vaccine.

The genes are TRBV14 and TRBJ2-5; D call uncertain. Germline CDR1 SGHDN, CDR2 FVKESK. Trimming removed 1 base from V and 3 bases from J, with 9 bases in between. This CDR3 is 14 amino acids long. In DNA, the CDR3 is TGTGCCAGCAGCCAAGTAGGGTTGGAAGAGACCCAGTACTTC. This encodes CASSQVGLEETQYF.

A few counts support this clonotype. The rearrangement uses TRBV10-3 and TRBJ1-3; the D is unclear. The CDR3 length is 14 residues. Per germline, CDR1 ENHRY and CDR2 SYGVKD. Trimming took off 4 bases at V and 0 bases at J, with 7 bases between the two ends. In DNA, the CDR3 is TGTGCCATCAGTGCGGTTAGCTCTGGAAACACCATATATTTT. This encodes CAISAVSSGNTIYF.

This clonotype was observed a few times. This chain links TRBV20-1 with TRBJ2-2; the D gene is possibly TRBD2 (5 bases). The CDR3 has 14 amino acids. Germline CDR1 DFQATT, CDR2 SNEGSKA (reference sequence). V was trimmed by 6 bases and J by 2 bases, leaving 13 bases between them. CDR3 in DNA: TGCAGTGCCGTTGTTCGGGGAAACACCGGGGAGCTGTTTTTT. Its protein product is CSAVVRGNTGELFF.

The chain joins TRBV12-5 to TRBJ1-2, with unresolved D. Trimming pared 5 bases from V and 8 bases from J, leaving 12 bases between. The CDR3 spans 12 residues. CDR1 is LGHNT and CDR2 is FRNRAP in the germline V gene. In nucleotides, the CDR3 is TGTGCTAGTGGTACCGGGGTAGGAGGCTACACCTTC. This codes for CASGTGVGGYTF.

The chain recombines TRBV4-1 with TRBJ2-5; TRBD2 matches at 8 bases. This CDR3 spans 16 amino acids. The germline V gene encodes CDR1 MGHRA and CDR2 YSYEKL. The J segment lost 5 bases and the V segment lost 0 bases, leaving 8 bases of the junction unmatched. DNA for the CDR3: TGCGCCAGCAGCCAAGATTGGGCGGGGGGCTTGGAGACCCAGTACTTC. Amino acid sequence: CASSQDWAGGLETQYF.

The rearrangement joins TRBV7-2 to TRBJ2-3; 8 nucleotides agree with TRBD2. With 4 bases clipped from V and 2 bases from J, the junction kept 14 bases outside the gene matches. The germline V gene has CDR1 SGHTA and CDR2 FQGNSA. The length of the CDR3 is 18 residues. The CDR3 sequence: CASSSRRGRGENTDTQYF. As DNA, the CDR3 is TGTGCCAGCAGCTCCCGCCGGGGGCGGGGGGAGAACACAGATACGCAGTATTTT.

The gene calls are TRBV9 and TRBJ2-2; no firm D call. The V gene's germline CDR1 is SGDLS and CDR2 YYNGEE. This CDR3 region has 11 residues. V shed 4 bases and J shed 6 bases, with 4 bases lying between them. The CDR3 here is CASSSPGELFF. CDR3 coding DNA: TGTGCCAGCAGCAGCCCCGGGGAGCTGTTTTTT.

This clonotype was observed many times. This chain links TRBV10-3 with TRBJ2-2; tentative D call: TRBD1 (6 bases). V lost 6 bases to trimming and J lost 1 base, with 9 bases between them. Germline CDR1 reads ENHRY; CDR2 reads SYGVKD. The CDR3 contains 14 residues. For the CDR3, the DNA is TGTGCCATCAGAGAGACAGGGAACACCGGGGAGCTGTTTTTT. Residues: CAIRETGNTGELFF.

At least ten counts were recorded for this clonotype. Mismatch with germline at one junction end may stem from a read error. The chain employs TRBV5-1 and TRBJ2-5; 12 bases are shared with TRBD2. The CDR3 runs to 15 residues. CDR1 and CDR2 from the germline V gene are SGHRS and YFSETQ. The CDR3: CASSSLAGGQETQYF. The CDR3 nucleotides are TGTGCCAGCAGCTCCCTAGCGGGGGGGCAAGAGACCCAGTACTTC.

The chain couples TRBV15 to TRBJ1-5; D unclear. Trimming took off 5 bases at V and 7 bases at J, with 18 bases between the two ends. This CDR3 contains 15 residues. CDR1 and CDR2 (germline): LNHNV, YYDKDF (reference sequence). The CDR3 DNA is TGTGCCACCAGCTCCTCGGGAGCGGGGAGGCAGCCCCAGCATTTT. It translates to CATSSSGAGRQPQHF.

This clonotype has a handful of counts. The chain uses TRBV20-1 and TRBJ2-2, with a possible D match to TRBD1 (6 bases). The CDR3 consists of 16 residues. V shed 0 bases and J shed 5 bases, with 16 bases lying between them. The V gene's germline CDR1 is DFQATT and CDR2 SNEGSKA (reference sequence). This CDR3 reads CSARDLGDTTTGELFF. CDR3 bases: TGCAGTGCTAGAGATCTCGGGGACACCACTACCGGGGAGCTGTTTTTT.

CDR3 DNA: TGCAGTGCCGCCCCTAACGCTGGTGAGCAGTTCTTC. This gives the protein CSAAPNAGEQFF. The rearrangement uses TRBV20-1 and TRBJ2-1; no definite D call. The CDR3 consists of 12 residues. V lost 6 bases and J lost 9, with 15 bases in between. The V gene's germline CDR1 is DFQATT and CDR2 SNEGSKA (reference sequence).

The chain employs TRBV7-8 and TRBJ1-1; D is perhaps TRBD1 (6 bases). This CDR3 comprises 12 residues. Trimming stripped 5 bases from V and 10 bases from J, with 14 bases between. Germline V gives CDR1 SGHVS, CDR2 FQNEAQ. Written as DNA, the CDR3 is TGTGCCAGCAGCCTTCCCCAGGGGAGAGCTTTCTTT. Translation: CASSLPQGRAFF.

In its sample, this clonotype was seen many times. This chain uses TRBV6-2 or TRBV6-3 with TRBJ1-5, with D unclear. The CDR3 loop spans 12 amino acids. The ends were cut back, 8 bases at V and 5 bases at J, with 10 bases in the middle. In germline, CDR1 is MNHEY, CDR2 SVGEGT. CDR3 in amino acids: CASASSYQPQHF. In DNA form, the CDR3 reads TGTGCCAGCGCTTCCTCCTATCAGCCCCAGCATTTT.

This clonotype was observed many times. V gene TRBV20-1 combines with J gene TRBJ2-7, with D possibly TRBD1 on 6 matching bases. The CDR3 consists of 13 residues. Germline V lookup: CDR1 DFQATT, CDR2 SNEGSKA (reference sequence). Trimming pared 0 bases from V and 2 bases from J, leaving 8 bases between. CDR3 protein: CSARDRGAYEQYF. For the CDR3, the DNA is TGCAGTGCTAGAGACAGGGGAGCCTACGAGCAGTACTTC.

This clonotype has more than one count but fewer than ten. This sequence joins TRBV5-1 and TRBJ2-3; 13 nucleotides line up with TRBD2. This CDR3 comprises 16 residues. Germline CDR1 is SGHRS and CDR2 is YFSETQ. The trim removed 2 bases at V and 3 bases at J, leaving 3 bases unmatched. The CDR3 here is CASSFGLAGETDTQYF. The DNA of the CDR3 is TGCGCCAGCAGCTTCGGACTAGCGGGGGAAACAGATACGCAGTATTTT.

This clonotype was picked up one time. This chain joins TRBV18 and TRBJ2-3; a possible D gene is TRBD2 (5 bases). The germline V gene has CDR1 KGHSH and CDR2 LQKENI. V shed 6 bases and J shed 2 bases, with 24 bases lying between them. The CDR3 runs to 18 residues. CDR3 amino acids: CASSRNPTGMSDTDTQYF. In nucleotides, the CDR3 is TGTGCCAGCTCTCGCAACCCGACCGGGATGAGTGACACAGATACGCAGTATTTT.

This chain links TRBV2 with TRBJ2-7; 8 positions match TRBD2. The V and J ends lost 2 bases and 3 bases, in that order; junction bases with no gene match: 6. The CDR3 has 15 residues. Germline CDR1 is SNHLY and CDR2 is FYNNEI. The CDR3 DNA reads TGTGCCAGCAGTGAACGGGGGACTAGAGACTACGAGCAGTACTTC. Translating it yields CASSERGTRDYEQYF.

This clonotype has only a few counts. This sequence joins TRBV24-1 and TRBJ2-1, with D possibly matching TRBD2 (6 bases). V lost 4 bases, J lost 9 bases, and 12 bases lay in between. Germline V lookup: CDR1 KGHDR, CDR2 SFDVKD. This CDR3 is built from 13 residues. This CDR3 is CATSEGGAVEQFF. The CDR3 bases are TGTGCCACCAGTGAGGGCGGGGCCGTTGAGCAGTTCTTC.

The chain recombines TRBV28 with TRBJ2-1, with D unresolved. CDR1 is MDHEN, CDR2 SYDVKM, per germline. Trimming cost V 3 bases and J 6 bases, with 6 bases left between them. CDR3 length equals 12 residues. The CDR3 loop reads CASSFILNEQFF. The CDR3 coding sequence is TGTGCCAGCAGTTTCATCCTCAATGAGCAGTTCTTC. Based on the CDR3 plus reference TRBV28 and TRBJ2-1, the full variable domain is DVKVTQSSRYLVKRTGEKVFLECVQDMDHENMFWYRQDPGLGLRLIYFSYDVKMKEKGDIPEGYSVSREKKERFSLILESASTNQTSMYLCASSFILNEQFFGPGTRLTVL.

This clonotype has just a few counts. V and J are TRBV6-2 or TRBV6-3 and TRBJ2-7, with D maybe TRBD2 (6 bases). Germline V gene data show CDR1 as MNHEY and CDR2 as SVGEGT. V dropped 5 bases and J dropped 6 bases, with 20 bases sitting between them. This CDR3 is built from 15 residues. CDR3 bases: TGTGCCAGCAGTCCCGGGGGATTGGGACGTTCCGAGCAGTACGTC. Translation: CASSPGGLGRSEQYV.

The gene calls are TRBV20-1 and TRBJ2-1; D remains unclear. Looked up from germline, CDR1 is DFQATT and CDR2 is SNEGSKA (reference sequence). The CDR3 runs to 14 residues. Trimming stripped 3 bases from V and 6 bases from J, with 15 bases between. CDR3 DNA sequence: TGCAGTGCTAGTCTCGGTTGGAGAGCCAATGAGCAGTTCTTC. As protein: CSASLGWRANEQFF.

This clonotype has at least ten counts. The chain joins TRBV4-3 to TRBJ1-4; D is ambiguous. Germline assignment: CDR1 LGHNA and CDR2 YSLEER. Trimming removed 6 bases from V and 4 bases from J, with 9 bases in between. This CDR3 contains 13 residues. The DNA of the CDR3 is TGCGCCAGCAGTCGGAGGCGTAATGAAAAACTGTTTTTT. Protein: CASSRRRNEKLFF.

V usage is TRBV7-2 and J usage is TRBJ1-2; the D gene is possibly TRBD1 (5 bases). The CDR3 sequence is 14 residues long. CDR1 and CDR2 from the germline V gene are SGHTA and FQGNSA. The V and J ends lost 1 base and 4 bases respectively, with 10 bases between them. DNA for the CDR3: TGTGCCAGCAGCTTAGTCCGACAGACCTATGGCTACACCTTC. This translates into CASSLVRQTYGYTF. The full variable domain, in which reference TRBV7-2 and TRBJ1-2 provide the parts outside the CDR3, is GAGVSQSPSNKVTEKGKDVELRCDPISGHTALYWYRQSLGQGLEFLIYFQGNSAPDKSGLPSDRFSAERTGGSVSTLTIQRTQQEDSAVYLCASSLVRQTYGYTFGSGTRLTVV.

V usage is TRBV6-5 and J usage is TRBJ2-3; TRBD2 aligns across 7 bases. V dropped 7 bases and J dropped 2; count of bases not matched to a gene: 3. This CDR3 contains 13 residues. Germline CDR1 MNHEY, CDR2 SVGAGI. Written as DNA, the CDR3 is TGTGCCAGCACAACTAGCGCCACAGATACGCAGTATTTT. It translates to CASTTSATDTQYF.